These 24 T cell receptor beta chains originate from one sample sequenced in a study of CXCR3-negative and CXCR3-positive naive CD8 T cells. Overall study results and limits: For CXCR3-positive naive cells, TRB CDR3s were more hydrophobic than those of CXCR3-negative naive cells.

Their antigens remain unidentified. Through 5' RACE with UMI labels, the TRB cDNA libraries were prepared. Following a re-call of the 5' RACE reads, TCRdb has one entry per CDR3 protein and lacks DNA. This specimen shows approximately 100,000 distinct CDR3 sequences; the ten leading clones hold around 0.36%. Sequencing was done on a sample of naive CXCR3+ CD8+ T cells from blood. Subset given: CD45RO-CCR7+CD27+CD95- naive CD8+ T cells expressing CXCR3 (TNR3+). These receptor sequences come from a human donor in good health. Some clones in this sample may be carry-over from other donors' samples.

The CDR3 sequence: CASSSIAGGPRYNEQFF. This chain connects TRBV7-9 to TRBJ2-1; TCRdb outputs TRBD2, but without DNA this stays unchecked. CDR1 and CDR2 (germline): SEHNR, FQNEAQ (reference sequence). The CDR3 has 17 amino acids. Full variable domain (outside the CDR3, taken from reference TRBV7-9 and TRBJ2-1): DTGVSQNPRHKITKRGQNVTFRCDPISEHNRLYWYRQTLGQGPEFLTYFQNEAQLEKSRLLSDRFSAERPKGSFSTLEIQRTEQGDSAMYLCASSSIAGGPRYNEQFFGPGTRLTVL.

The rearrangement joins TRBV4-1 to TRBJ2-7; TCRdb outputs TRBD1, but without DNA this stays unchecked. The CDR3 totals 16 residues. The germline V gene has CDR1 MGHRA and CDR2 YSYEKL. CDR3 sequence: CASSQVKGQGPYEQYF.

The chain couples TRBV28 to TRBJ2-7; with no DNA, the TCRdb D assignment of TRBD1 cannot be verified. Germline V gene lookup returns CDR1 MDHEN and CDR2 SYDVKM. The CDR3 contains 15 residues. This CDR3 is CASSLYSDGTYEQYF.

V is TRBV30 and J is TRBJ1-5. The CDR3 sequence is 13 residues long. The germline gives CDR1 GTSNPN, CDR2 SVGIG (reference sequence). This CDR3 is CAWDLSRDGVQHF.

The gene calls are TRBV7-9 and TRBJ2-7; TCRdb outputs TRBD1, but without DNA this stays unchecked. Germline assignment: CDR1 SEHNR and CDR2 FQNEAQ (reference sequence). The CDR3 consists of 16 residues. CDR3 in amino acids: CASSQPTGQGSYEQYF.

The V and J genes are TRBV7-9 and TRBJ2-1. This CDR3 is 15 amino acids long. The germline V gene has CDR1 SEHNR and CDR2 FQNEAQ (reference sequence). CDR3 residues: CASGEDGSSYNEQFF.

CDR3: CATSSPGLQYF. The genes are TRBV15 and TRBJ2-7; the TCRdb D gene call, TRBD2, has no DNA to confirm it. The CDR3 is 11 amino acids. Looked up from germline, CDR1 is LNHNV and CDR2 is YYDKDF (reference sequence). Full variable domain (missing parts from reference TRBV15 and TRBJ2-7): DAMVIQNPRYQVTQFGKPVTLSCSQTLNHNVMYWYQQKSSQAPKLLFHYYDKDFNNEADTPDNFQSRRPNTSFCFLDIRSPGLGDTAMYLCATSSPGLQYFGPGTRLTVT.

The chain links TRBV7-3 to TRBJ1-1. The CDR3 runs 14 residues. Germline V lookup: CDR1 SGHTA, CDR2 FQGTGA. This CDR3 is CASSPLGPNTEAFF.

The chain joins TRBV27 to TRBJ1-1. Germline V gene sequence: CDR1 MNHEY, CDR2 SMNVEV (reference sequence). CDR3 length: 15 amino acids. The CDR3: CASSPTGALNTEAFF.

The chain links TRBV11-1 to TRBJ2-7. The CDR3 totals 14 residues. Germline loops: CDR1 SGHAT, CDR2 FQDESV (reference sequence). The CDR3 spells CASSLDGRSYEQYF. Using reference TRBV11-1 and TRBJ2-7 for the parts outside the CDR3, the full variable domain is EAEVAQSPRYKITEKSQAVAFWCDPISGHATLYWYRQILGQGPELLVQFQDESVVDDSQLPKDRFSAERLKGVDSTLKIQPAELGDSAMYLCASSLDGRSYEQYFGPGTRLTVT.

The chain employs TRBV27 and TRBJ2-1. The CDR3 totals 15 residues. Per the germline V gene, CDR1 is MNHEY and CDR2 is SMNVEV (reference sequence). CDR3 region: CASSFVGWRDNEQFF.

The chain recombines TRBV21-1 with TRBJ2-7; TCRdb's assignment of TRBD1 cannot be checked, as there is no DNA. TRBV21-1 is an annotated pseudogene. The CDR3 runs to 14 residues. CDR3 region: CASSKGDRRREQYF.

V and J are TRBV29-1 and TRBJ2-1; there is no DNA to check the TCRdb D call of TRBD2. This CDR3 spans 12 amino acids. Per the germline V gene, CDR1 is SQVTM and CDR2 is ANQGSEA. Here the CDR3 reads CSVPQGGNEQFF.

The gene calls are TRBV5-6 and TRBJ2-5; TCRdb proposes TRBD2, but this gene call is untestable without DNA. The CDR3 covers 15 residues. CDR1 is SGHDT, CDR2 YYEEEE, per germline. The CDR3 reads CASSLVASGAETQYF. Combining the CDR3 with reference TRBV5-6 and TRBJ2-5 gives the whole variable domain DAGVTQSPTHLIKTRGQQVTLRCSPKSGHDTVSWYQQALGQGPQFIFQYYEEEERQRGNFPDRFSGHQFPNYSSELNVNALLLGDSALYLCASSLVASGAETQYFGPGTRLLVL.

This chain joins TRBV5-6 and TRBJ2-7; TCRdb's D call, TRBD2, is unchecked because there is no DNA. This CDR3 is built from 13 residues. Germline lookup yields CDR1 SGHDT and CDR2 YYEEEE. The CDR3 reads CASTPASGYEQYF.

V gene TRBV4-1 combines with J gene TRBJ2-7; with no DNA, the TCRdb D assignment of TRBD1 cannot be verified. The length of the CDR3 is 13 residues. Germline loops: CDR1 MGHRA, CDR2 YSYEKL. CDR3 protein: CASSQDSGVEQYF.

The rearrangement links TRBV28 to TRBJ1-2. Germline V gene sequence: CDR1 MDHEN, CDR2 SYDVKM. CDR3 length equals 11 residues. CDR3 loop: CASSMYSGYTF.

This chain connects TRBV11-3 to TRBJ2-3; TCRdb returns TRBD2, unconfirmable since there is no DNA. CDR1 and CDR2 from the germline V gene are SGHNT and YENEEA. The CDR3 has 14 amino acids. The CDR3 loop reads CASSPGGTTHTQYF.

V and J are TRBV20-1 and TRBJ1-3; TCRdb selects TRBD1, and the lack of DNA leaves this call unchecked. The germline gives CDR1 DFQATT, CDR2 SNEGSKA (reference sequence). The CDR3 has 19 amino acids. CDR3 loop: CSARAYPTGSTFSGNTIYF.

J is TRBJ1-1 and V is TRBV29-1; without DNA, the TCRdb call of TRBD1 cannot be checked. The germline gives CDR1 SQVTM, CDR2 ANQGSEA. The CDR3 sequence is 12 residues long. The CDR3 sequence: CSVPPRGTEAFF.

The chain joins TRBV6-2 or TRBV6-3 to TRBJ2-5. Germline values: CDR1 MNHEY, CDR2 SVGEGT. The CDR3 has 12 residues. The CDR3 spells CASSWVEETQYF.

The V and J genes are TRBV7-6 and TRBJ1-5; as DNA is missing, the TRBD1 call by TCRdb cannot be tested. Germline CDR1 reads SGHVS; CDR2 reads FNYEAQ. CDR3 length equals 15 residues. The CDR3: CASSATGMGNQPQHF.

The rearrangement uses TRBV4-3 and TRBJ2-7; lacking DNA, the TRBD2 call made by TCRdb goes unchecked. This CDR3 is built from 15 residues. Per germline, CDR1 LGHNA and CDR2 YSLEER. The CDR3 here is CASSPGTSGSYEQYF.

The chain employs TRBV9 and TRBJ2-3; TCRdb reports TRBD2, a call that lacks DNA to check it against. The CDR3 sequence is 16 residues long. Germline V gene data show CDR1 as SGDLS and CDR2 as YYNGEE. The CDR3 reads CASSVSGSVATDTQYF.